The 3 T cell receptor beta chains below were found in one sample sequenced in a study of CD4+ T cells in melanoma. Libraries were prepared by immunoSEQ multiplex PCR; TCRdb keeps only in-frame clonotypes and omits some of them. The sample lists 120,000 to 150,000 clones; around nine tenths were seen once. The receptors shown here come from a human donor with melanoma.

CDR3 amino acids: CASSLGGHNTDTQYF. CDR3 nucleotides: TGTGCCAGCAGCCTGGGGGGGCATAACACAGATACGCAGTATTTT. The V gene is TRBV11-2, the J gene TRBJ2-3; D might be TRBD2 (7 bases). The CDR3 runs 15 residues. V dropped 5 bases and J dropped 2 bases, with 14 bases sitting between them. Germline CDR1 is SGHAT and CDR2 is FQNNGV.

This sequence joins TRBV7-2 and TRBJ1-4, with a possible D match to TRBD1 (5 bases). The CDR3 length is 17 residues. Trimming pared 5 bases from V and 5 bases from J, leaving 21 bases between. Germline assignment: CDR1 SGHTA and CDR2 FQGNSA. The CDR3 DNA reads as TGTGCCAGCAGCCCCCTGGGGGGTGCCGGCCTAAATGAAAAACTGTTTTTT. It is translated as CASSPLGGAGLNEKLFF. Full variable domain (remainder filled in from reference TRBV7-2 and TRBJ1-4): GAGVSQSPSNKVTEKGKDVELRCDPISGHTALYWYRQSLGQGLEFLIYFQGNSAPDKSGLPSDRFSAERTGGSVSTLTIQRTQQEDSAVYLCASSPLGGAGLNEKLFFGSGTQLSVL.

V usage is TRBV5-4 and J usage is TRBJ2-3; 11 positions match TRBD1. CDR3 length: 15 amino acids. After removal of 9 bases from V and 4 bases from J, the junction contained 10 bases not matched to a gene. CDR1 SGHNT and CDR2 YYREEE come from the germline V gene (reference sequence). CDR3 residues: CATLGGQGAADTQYF. The CDR3, as DNA: TGTGCCACCCTGGGAGGACAGGGGGCCGCAGATACGCAGTATTTT.